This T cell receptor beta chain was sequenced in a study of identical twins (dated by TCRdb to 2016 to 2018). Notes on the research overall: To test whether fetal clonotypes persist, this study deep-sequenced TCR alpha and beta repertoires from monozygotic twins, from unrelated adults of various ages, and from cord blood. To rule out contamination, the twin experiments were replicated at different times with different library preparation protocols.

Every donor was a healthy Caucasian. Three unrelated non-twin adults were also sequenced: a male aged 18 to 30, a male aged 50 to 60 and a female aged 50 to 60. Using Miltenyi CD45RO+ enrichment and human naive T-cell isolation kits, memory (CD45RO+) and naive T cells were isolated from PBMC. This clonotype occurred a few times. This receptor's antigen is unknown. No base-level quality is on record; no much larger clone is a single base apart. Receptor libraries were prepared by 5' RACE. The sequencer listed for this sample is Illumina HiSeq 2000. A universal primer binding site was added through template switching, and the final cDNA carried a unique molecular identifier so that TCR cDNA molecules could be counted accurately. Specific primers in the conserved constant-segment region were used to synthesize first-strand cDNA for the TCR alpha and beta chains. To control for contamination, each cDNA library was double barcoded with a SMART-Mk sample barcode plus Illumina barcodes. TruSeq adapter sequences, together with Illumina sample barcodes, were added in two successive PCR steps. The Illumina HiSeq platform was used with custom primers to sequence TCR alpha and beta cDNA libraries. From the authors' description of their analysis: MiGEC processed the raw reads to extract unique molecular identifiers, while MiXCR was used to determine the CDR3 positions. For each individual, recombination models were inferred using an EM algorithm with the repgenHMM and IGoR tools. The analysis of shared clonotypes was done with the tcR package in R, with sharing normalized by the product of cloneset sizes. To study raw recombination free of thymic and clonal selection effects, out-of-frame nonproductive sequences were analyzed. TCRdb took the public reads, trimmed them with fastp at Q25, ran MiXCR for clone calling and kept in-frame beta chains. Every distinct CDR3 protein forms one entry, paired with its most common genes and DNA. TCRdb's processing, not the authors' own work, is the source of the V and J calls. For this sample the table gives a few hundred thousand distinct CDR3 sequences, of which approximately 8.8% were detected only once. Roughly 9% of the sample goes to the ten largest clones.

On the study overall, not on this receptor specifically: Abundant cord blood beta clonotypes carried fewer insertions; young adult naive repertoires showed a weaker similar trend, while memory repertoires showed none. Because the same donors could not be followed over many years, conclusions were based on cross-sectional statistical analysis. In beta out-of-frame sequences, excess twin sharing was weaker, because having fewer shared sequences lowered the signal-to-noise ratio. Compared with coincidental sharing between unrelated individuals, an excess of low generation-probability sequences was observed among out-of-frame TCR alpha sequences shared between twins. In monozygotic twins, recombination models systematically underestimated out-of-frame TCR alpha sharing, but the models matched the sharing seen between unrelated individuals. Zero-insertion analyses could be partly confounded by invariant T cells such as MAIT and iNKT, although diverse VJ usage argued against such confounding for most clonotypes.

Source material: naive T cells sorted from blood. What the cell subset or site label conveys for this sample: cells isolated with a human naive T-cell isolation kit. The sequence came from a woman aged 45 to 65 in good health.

The CDR3 amino acid sequence is: CATSDLAGFIAGELFF. The nucleotide sequence reads TGTGCCACCAGTGATTTGGCCGGGTTTATCGCCGGGGAGCTGTTTTTT. The chain couples TRBV24-1 to TRBJ2-2, with no confident D gene call. Cut back by 0 bases and 6 bases, the V and J ends lie 13 bases apart. Per the germline V gene, KGHDR is the CDR1 and SFDVKD is the CDR2. The CDR3 runs 16 residues from the cysteine to the phenylalanine. CDR3 DNA only is kept here, 48 bases in frame from base 1.